This TCR beta chain is drawn from a study of T-cell memory formation after mild COVID-19 (dated by TCRdb to about 2021). For the study in its entirety: TCR sequence clusters from the two donors were found to be largely donor specific. Two young, previously healthy adult volunteers made up the cohort, one male and one female. Longitudinal TCRalpha and TCRbeta repertoire sequencing tracked T-cell clones expanding and contracting after mild COVID-19 in two donors. Study-wide findings and limitations: Some responding clones were detected in pre-infection memory, suggesting pre-existing cross-reactive memory T cells joined the SARS-CoV-2 response. Clones that contracted from day 15 to 85 showed balanced CD4/CD8 phenotypes, whereas a second wave of clones that expanded from day 15 to 37 leaned towards CD4+. SARS-CoV-2 specificity was not confirmed for the second-wave clones peaking on day 37. The study covered only a couple of mild cases, and larger cohorts including severe cases with pre-infection samples were considered necessary. Contracting CD4+ clones appeared mostly in the CM and EM memory subsets, whereas CD8+ clones were enriched in EMRA.

The CDR3 spans 15 residues, from the cysteine through the phenylalanine. The entry retains the CDR3 DNA only, 45 bases that are in frame from base 1. Trimming removed 5 bases from V and 5 bases from J; the gene matches leave 8 bases unexplained. This clonotype was counted between two and nine times. Its binding antigen is unknown. The input lacks base qualities; no much larger clone sits a single base away. The instrument given in TCRdb is Illumina NovaSeq 6000. cDNA libraries for TCRalpha and TCRbeta were prepared by 5'RACE using constant-segment primers, with sample barcodes and unique molecular identifiers added. Trizol reagent was used to extract RNA from every sample. Amplification of the libraries took two PCR steps, and the second step added a second sample barcode plus Illumina TruSeq adapters. Sequencing of libraries was performed on an Illumina NovaSeq with 2 x 150 bp paired-end reads. In the source study's methods: The reads were demultiplexed and collapsed into UMI-guided consensus sequences using migec v1.2.7. Using mixcr v2.1.11, UMI consensuses were aligned to TRA and TRB V and J templates and then assembled into clonotypes. Expanded or contracted clonotypes were those called significant by both edgeR and NoisET, with noise models trained on biological replicates. edgeR calls used a false discovery rate-adjusted p below 0.01 and a log2 fold-change threshold of 1. As an exploratory analysis of dynamics, max-normalized trajectories of the 1000 most abundant clonotypes were examined with PCA combined with hierarchical clustering. Separately sequenced CD4+ and CD8+ repertoires were used to assign the CD4 or CD8 phenotype of responding clones. In TCRdb, the public reads were trimmed at Q25 with fastp and aligned with MiXCR, with productive beta chains retained. Rows are unified per CDR3 protein, each entry keeping the most common DNA and genes. These V and J calls derive from TCRdb rather than the authors' analysis. For this sample the table gives approximately 290,000 distinct CDR3 sequences, of which about 16% were detected only once. Around 23% of the sample comes from the top ten.

PBMCs were isolated by Ficoll-Paque density gradient centrifugation. Material for sequencing was PBMCs or a T cell subset sorted from them (not recorded which). Here the chain combines TRBV12-3 or TRBV12-4 and TRBJ2-2; 7 of the junction bases match TRBD1. This TCR was sampled from a man aged 18 to 29 who had mild COVID-19 (a few samples of this study predate the infection). The sample titles of this study are shuffled in the database, so cell type and time point are left out; the donor was told from shared clones. The CDR3: CASSVRGRRTGELFF. Here is the DNA: TGTGCCAGCAGTGTGAGGGGGCGCCGGACCGGGGAGCTGTTTTTT.